The 20 T cell receptor beta chains given below trace back to one sample, sequenced in a study of CD8 T cells in Susac syndrome. An input of about 0.45 to 1 ug of RNA was subjected to reverse transcription using random hexamers. TCRdb processed the immunoSEQ multiplex PCR reads anew with MiXCR; each CDR3 protein has one entry. This sample carries 150,000 to 200,000 distinct CDR3 sequences, about 93% of them seen once, and the ten largest clones take around 0.097%. The specimen sequenced was CD4+ T cells from PBMCs. The receptors were gathered from a human donor with multiple sclerosis.

The J gene is TRBJ2-3, the V gene TRBV7-9; TRBD1 is a possible D gene (6 bases). CDR1 is SEHNR, CDR2 FQNEAQ, per germline (reference sequence). The V and J ends lost 3 bases and 2 bases respectively, with 12 bases between them. The CDR3 covers 15 residues. The CDR3 sequence is CASSLGRGHTDTQYF. The DNA for the CDR3 is TGTGCCAGCAGCTTGGGCCGGGGACACACAGATACGCAGTATTTT.

The chain carries TRBV5-4 and TRBJ2-7; 7 bases map to TRBD2. The ends lost 4 bases at V and 0 bases at J; junction bases unmatched: 4. The CDR3 sequence is 14 residues long. Germline V lookup: CDR1 SGHNT, CDR2 YYREEE (reference sequence). The CDR3 loop is CASSLSGLSYEQYF. Here the CDR3 DNA reads TGTGCCAGCAGCCTTAGCGGGCTCTCCTACGAGCAGTACTTC.

V and J are TRBV6-6 and TRBJ2-5; a weak D match, TRBD2 (6 bases). V dropped 2 bases and J dropped 5 bases, with 12 bases sitting between them. The germline V gene encodes CDR1 MNHNY and CDR2 SVGAGI (reference sequence). The CDR3 is made up of 14 amino acids. In DNA form, the CDR3 reads TGTGCCAGCAGTTACGGTGCGGGGATCGAGACCCAGTACTTC. It is translated as CASSYGAGIETQYF.

The rearrangement joins TRBV20-1 to TRBJ2-5, with D hard to call. V was shortened by 3 bases and J by 1 base, with 6 bases between the two germline ends. This CDR3 has 12 amino acids. Germline values: CDR1 DFQATT, CDR2 SNEGSKA (reference sequence). CDR3 coding DNA: TGCAGTGCTAGTGGGGTCCAAGAGACCCAGTACTTC. Protein: CSASGVQETQYF.

This clonotype was observed once. The CDR3 nucleotides are TGTGCCAGCAGTGGTAGCGGGAACGGTGACACCGGGGAGCTGTTTTTT. Amino acid sequence: CASSGSGNGDTGELFF. The chain links TRBV28 to TRBJ2-2; TRBD2 matches 8 bases. Germline-derived CDR1 and CDR2 are MDHEN and SYDVKM. This CDR3 region has 16 residues. Losses at the gene ends were 5 bases for V and 3 bases for J; bases not matched to a gene: 8.

The rearrangement joins TRBV18 to TRBJ2-7; no reliable D call. The CDR3 extends over 12 amino acids. The V gene lost 3 bases and the J gene lost 5 bases, with 8 bases spanning the gap. CDR1 and CDR2 from the germline V gene are KGHSH and LQKENI. The CDR3 sequence is CASSPAADEQYF. CDR3 DNA sequence: TGTGCCAGCTCACCGGCGGCAGACGAGCAGTACTTC.

The J gene is TRBJ2-1, the V gene TRBV27, with D hard to call. Germline V lookup: CDR1 MNHEY, CDR2 SMNVEV (reference sequence). The CDR3 runs to 18 residues. Trimming removed 3 bases at V and 1 base at J, with 19 bases between. The CDR3 DNA sequence: TGTGCCAGCAGTTTCTATCCCCCGAACATTGATTCCTACAATGAGCAGTTCTTC. This codes for CASSFYPPNIDSYNEQFF.

The chain joins TRBV3-1 to TRBJ1-2, with a tentative D call TRBD1 (5 bases). The CDR3 runs to 16 residues. V was pared by 1 base and J by 0 bases, with 12 bases between. Looked up from germline, CDR1 is LGHDT and CDR2 is YNNKEL (reference sequence). The CDR3 sequence is CASSQARGRTNYGYTF. CDR3 bases: TGTGCCAGCAGCCAAGCCCGGGGCAGGACTAACTATGGCTACACCTTC.

This clonotype was detected once. The chain recombines TRBV20-1 with TRBJ1-1; TRBD1 agrees at 7 bases. This CDR3 has 11 amino acids. Germline V gene sequence: CDR1 DFQATT, CDR2 SNEGSKA (reference sequence). V shed 6 bases, J shed 6 bases, and the junction held 4 bases outside the gene matches. The CDR3 DNA reads as TGCAGTGCCTTCGACAGGGCTGAAGCTTTCTTT. Protein: CSAFDRAEAFF.

The CDR3: CASSVARGGDNEQFF. CDR3 in DNA: TGTGCCAGCAGCGTAGCCCGGGGAGGGGACAATGAGCAGTTCTTC. The chain carries TRBV9 and TRBJ2-1; 7 nucleotides agree with TRBD2. The CDR3 is made up of 15 amino acids. The V gene end was trimmed by 0 bases and the J gene end by 5 bases; junction bases not matched to a gene: 5. The germline V gene has CDR1 SGDLS and CDR2 YYNGEE.

The rearrangement joins TRBV4-1 to TRBJ1-4; D is undetermined. This CDR3 comprises 14 residues. Germline V gives CDR1 MGHRA, CDR2 YSYEKL. V was shortened by 2 bases and J by 3 bases, with 7 bases between the two germline ends. The chain's CDR3 is CASSQTTANEKLFF. DNA of the CDR3: TGCGCCAGCAGCCAAACCACGGCTAATGAAAAACTGTTTTTT.

The sample holds one count of this clonotype. The rearrangement uses TRBV27 and TRBJ2-7; TRBD2 aligns across 13 bases. The CDR3 is made up of 15 amino acids. CDR1 and CDR2 (germline): MNHEY, SMNVEV (reference sequence). After removal of 7 bases from V and 0 bases from J, the junction contained 3 bases not matched to a gene. The CDR3 region has the DNA TGTGCCAGCACCAGGACTAGCGGGAGCTCCTACGAGCAGTACTTC. Its translation: CASTRTSGSSYEQYF.

This sequence joins TRBV9 and TRBJ2-2; D remains unclear. With 0 bases removed from V and 4 bases from J, the gap between germline ends came to 7 bases. CDR3 length: 14 residues. Germline CDR1 reads SGDLS; CDR2 reads YYNGEE. The CDR3 DNA reads as TGTGCCAGCAGCGTAGGATGGGGCACCGGGGAGCTGTTTTTT. Its translation is CASSVGWGTGELFF.

V usage is TRBV6-1 and J usage is TRBJ2-5; TRBD2 matches 8 bases. Germline CDR1 is MNHNS and CDR2 is SASEGT. V dropped 4 bases and J dropped 5; count of bases not matched to a gene: 9. This CDR3 is 15 amino acids long. The CDR3 nucleotides read TGTGCCAGCAGTGCCCTAGCGGGCCGTCCCGAGACCCAGTACTTC. This translates into CASSALAGRPETQYF.

This chain connects TRBV9 to TRBJ1-2; D gene ambiguous. Per the germline V gene, CDR1 is SGDLS and CDR2 is YYNGEE. With 0 bases removed from V and 8 bases from J, the gap between germline ends came to 14 bases. The CDR3 extends over 14 amino acids. This chain's CDR3 is CASSVAEKPRGYTF. The CDR3 DNA is TGTGCCAGCAGCGTAGCCGAAAAACCTCGGGGCTACACCTTC.

This rearrangement joins TRBV7-8 to TRBJ2-5; perhaps TRBD2 as D (6 bases). V was shortened by 5 bases and J by 5 bases, with 12 bases between the two germline ends. The CDR3 extends over 13 amino acids. The germline V gene has CDR1 SGHVS and CDR2 FQNEAQ. CDR3 sequence: CASSPRGRETQYF. In DNA, the CDR3 is TGTGCCAGCAGCCCTCGGGGGAGGGAGACCCAGTACTTC.

In its sample, this clonotype was seen once. The chain uses TRBV5-4 and TRBJ1-2; D unresolved. Germline CDR1 reads SGHNT; CDR2 reads YYREEE (reference sequence). The CDR3 is made up of 15 amino acids. The germline V and J ends were trimmed by 2 bases and 8 bases, with 19 bases remaining between them. The CDR3 DNA sequence: TGTGCCAGCAGCTTAGAACATATCTCCCGGAGGGGCTACACCTTC. Encoded protein: CASSLEHISRRGYTF.

On this clonotype itself: At one of its ends the junction is not consistent with the germline gene, which may arise from a read error. J is TRBJ1-5 and V is TRBV4-1; 8 nucleotides agree with TRBD1. Germline-derived CDR1 and CDR2 are MGHRA and YSYEKL. The length of the CDR3 is 13 residues. In nucleotides, the CDR3 is TGCGCCATCCCGAGACAGGGGTTTGAGGCCCAGCTTTTT. Amino acid sequence: CAIPRQGFEAQLF.

This sequence joins TRBV7-8 and TRBJ2-7; D is undetermined. CDR1 SGHVS and CDR2 FQNEAQ come from the germline V gene. V lost 1 base and J lost 2, with 9 bases in between. CDR3 length: 14 amino acids. CDR3 sequence reads: CASSLDALTYEQYF. The CDR3 DNA sequence: TGTGCCAGCAGCTTAGACGCCCTTACCTACGAGCAGTACTTC. The whole variable domain, filled in from reference TRBV7-8 and TRBJ2-7, reads GAGVSQSPRYKVAKRGQDVALRCDPISGHVSLFWYQQALGQGPEFLTYFQNEAQLDKSGLPSDRFFAERPEGSVSTLKIQRTQQEDSAVYLCASSLDALTYEQYFGPGTRLTVT.

This clonotype appeared once. The gene calls are TRBV20-1 and TRBJ2-1, with 10 bases matching TRBD2. V was clipped by 2 bases and J by 4 bases; unmatched bases: 5. Germline V lookup: CDR1 DFQATT, CDR2 SNEGSKA (reference sequence). The CDR3 spans 15 residues. The DNA of the CDR3 is TGCAGTGCTAGACCCAGCGGGAGGGTATACAATGAGCAGTTCTTC. This encodes CSARPSGRVYNEQFF.